These 18 T cell receptor beta chains came from one sample sequenced in a study of cytomegalovirus exposure and HLA in healthy donors (dated 2017 in TCRdb). Libraries were constructed by the immunoSEQ multiplex PCR assay. For the multiplex PCR, a mixture combining 60 forward primers for TCR Vbeta segments and 13 reverse primers for TCR Jbeta segments was used. Drawn from immuneACCESS, this table holds only the in-frame rearrangements with V and J called that TCRdb kept. Clones are partly lost; checked studies trace under half to an unresolved V gene and leave the rest unexplained. In this sample the table shows tens of thousands of clones, about 60% of which occur a single time. The ten largest clonotypes hold 5.7% of the sample. The sample consisted of PBMCs. The origin of the receptors is a man aged 25 to 40 in good health and CMV-seropositive.

This chain's CDR3 is CASSSPGQEGNNEQFF. As DNA, the CDR3 is TGCGCCAGCAGTTCACCGGGACAGGAGGGAAACAATGAGCAGTTCTTC. The genes are TRBV5-1 and TRBJ2-1, with 8 nucleotides matching TRBD1. V dropped 5 bases and J dropped 5; count of bases not matched to a gene: 12. The CDR3 is made up of 16 amino acids. The V gene's germline CDR1 is SGHRS and CDR2 YFSETQ.

This clone appeared a few times. The chain uses TRBV20-1 and TRBJ1-4; TRBD1 is a possible D gene (5 bases). V was pared by 2 bases and J by 10 bases, with 8 bases between. The CDR3 covers 11 residues. The V gene's germline CDR1 is DFQATT and CDR2 SNEGSKA (reference sequence). The CDR3 here is CSARTGGKLFF. Here the CDR3 DNA reads TGCAGTGCTAGAACAGGTGGAAAACTGTTTTTT.

This clone has a handful of counts. Other nucleotide sequences in the sample specify the same CDR3. This chain uses TRBV4-2 with TRBJ2-5, with TRBD2 identical over 11 bases. Germline V lookup: CDR1 LGHNA, CDR2 YNFKEQ. Germline trimming cut 1 base from V and 1 base from J; bases unmatched to any gene: 2. This CDR3 is built from 16 residues. This CDR3 reads CASSQGTSGGQETQYF. The DNA of the CDR3 is TGTGCCAGCAGCCAAGGAACTAGCGGGGGCCAAGAGACCCAGTACTTC.

This chain uses TRBV7-9 with TRBJ1-5, with D possibly TRBD1 on 5 matching bases. CDR1 SEHNR and CDR2 FQNEAQ come from the germline V gene (reference sequence). There are 12 residues in the CDR3. V lost 4 bases and J lost 8, with 9 bases in between. The CDR3 reads CASSSGGKPQHF. The CDR3, as DNA: TGTGCCAGCAGCTCCGGGGGGAAGCCCCAGCATTTT.

J is TRBJ2-7 and V is TRBV19, with a tentative D call TRBD2 (7 bases). The V gene's germline CDR1 is LNHDA and CDR2 SQIVND (reference sequence). The CDR3 contains 13 residues. V was pared by 3 bases and J by 7 bases, with 13 bases between. Written as DNA, the CDR3 is TGTGCCAGTAGTATGATGAGGGGGGGGGAGCAGTACTTC. It encodes CASSMMRGGEQYF.

The rearrangement joins TRBV7-3 to TRBJ2-2; D may be TRBD2 (6 bases). Between the trimmed V and J ends, which lost 5 bases and 1 base, there was a span of 14 bases. The CDR3 consists of 16 residues. Germline CDR1 is SGHTA and CDR2 is FQGTGA. The CDR3 sequence: CASSPSPGGNTGELFF. CDR3 DNA: TGTGCCAGCAGCCCAAGCCCCGGGGGGAACACCGGGGAGCTGTTTTTT. Full variable domain (remainder filled in from reference TRBV7-3 and TRBJ2-2): GAGVSQTPSNKVTEKGKYVELRCDPISGHTALYWYRQSLGQGPEFLIYFQGTGAADDSGLPNDRFFAVRPEGSVSTLKIQRTERGDSAVYLCASSPSPGGNTGELFFGEGSRLTVL.

This chain connects TRBV14 to TRBJ2-3, with a tentative D call TRBD1 (6 bases). The CDR3 is 16 residues long. CDR1 SGHDN and CDR2 FVKESK come from the germline V gene. Trimming took 6 bases from V and 3 from J, leaving 19 bases between them. The CDR3 DNA reads as TGTGCCAGCAGTTACAGTGGACAGCTGGGGACAGATACGCAGTATTTT. This translates into CASSYSGQLGTDTQYF.

In its sample, this clone was seen a few times. The J gene is TRBJ1-6, the V gene TRBV30; no firm D call. The V gene's germline CDR1 is GTSNPN and CDR2 SVGIG (reference sequence). This CDR3 is built from 14 residues. V was pared by 2 bases and J by 8 bases, with 13 bases between. For the CDR3, the DNA is TGTGCCTGGAGTCTGCAGGCAGATTATTCACCCCTCCACTTT. Its protein is CAWSLQADYSPLHF.

The chain employs TRBV2 and TRBJ2-7, with TRBD2 identical over 12 bases. Germline CDR1 reads SNHLY; CDR2 reads FYNNEI. J lost 6 bases, V lost 0 bases, and 6 bases had no gene match. The CDR3 runs 16 residues. The CDR3: CASSEARLAGEGEQYF. In nucleotides, the CDR3 is TGTGCCAGCAGTGAAGCCCGACTAGCGGGAGAAGGCGAGCAGTACTTC.

This clone was observed a few times. Other nucleotide sequences in the sample specify the same CDR3. The CDR3 DNA follows: TGTGCCAGCAGCCTGACAGATGCCTACGAGCAGTACTTC. Translation gives CASSLTDAYEQYF. The chain recombines TRBV6-5 with TRBJ2-7, with a tentative D call TRBD1 (5 bases). Deletions cut 6 bases from V and 2 bases from J, with 11 bases between. The CDR3 extends over 13 amino acids. The germline V gene has CDR1 MNHEY and CDR2 SVGAGI.

The rearrangement uses TRBV5-1 and TRBJ2-1; D might be TRBD2 (7 bases). V lost 4 bases and J 6 bases, leaving 17 bases between the germline ends. Germline-derived CDR1 and CDR2 are SGHRS and YFSETQ. The CDR3 covers 15 residues. CDR3 sequence (DNA): TGCGCCAGCAGCCCGGTAGGGGGGGCGGGCAATGAGCAGTTCTTC. Translated, it gives CASSPVGGAGNEQFF.

This sequence joins TRBV7-2 and TRBJ2-1; D gene uncertain. V lost 6 bases, J lost 1 base, and 13 bases lay in between. Germline CDR1 SGHTA, CDR2 FQGNSA. The CDR3 runs to 15 residues. CDR3 DNA: TGTGCCAGCAGTACGGAGTCCGGGTCCTACAATGAGCAGTTCTTC. It specifies CASSTESGSYNEQFF. Full variable domain (rest looked up from reference TRBV7-2 and TRBJ2-1): GAGVSQSPSNKVTEKGKDVELRCDPISGHTALYWYRQSLGQGLEFLIYFQGNSAPDKSGLPSDRFSAERTGGSVSTLTIQRTQQEDSAVYLCASSTESGSYNEQFFGPGTRLTVL.

The chain has TRBV7-2 and TRBJ2-5; 7 nucleotides align to TRBD2. The J call is uncertain, as TRBJ2-7 better fits the DNA end. This CDR3 contains 15 residues. CDR1 SGHTA and CDR2 FQGNSA come from the germline V gene. CDR3 in DNA: TGTGCCAGCAGCCCCTTCGGGGCGGGAGAGGACGAGCAGTACTTC. Its translation is CASSPFGAGEDEQYF.

V gene TRBV5-1 combines with J gene TRBJ2-3, with TRBD1 as a possible D gene (5 bases). V gave up 0 bases and J gave up 2 bases, with 13 bases separating them. Per the germline V gene, CDR1 is SGHRS and CDR2 is YFSETQ. The CDR3 sequence is 16 residues long. The CDR3 is CASSLGTLTVTDTQYF. The CDR3 DNA follows: TGCGCCAGCAGCTTGGGGACCCTGACAGTCACAGATACGCAGTATTTT.

This chain uses TRBV2 with TRBJ2-2, with a possible D match to TRBD2 (6 bases). V was pared by 6 bases and J by 3 bases, with 17 bases between. This CDR3 region has 16 residues. CDR1 SNHLY and CDR2 FYNNEI come from the germline V gene. The CDR3 reads CASRGGGGSYTGELFF. CDR3 in DNA: TGTGCCAGCAGGGGAGGTGGCGGTAGTTACACCGGGGAGCTGTTTTTT. Using reference TRBV2 and TRBJ2-2 for the parts outside the CDR3, the full variable domain is EPEVTQTPSHQVTQMGQEVILRCVPISNHLYFYWYRQILGQKVEFLVSFYNNEISEKSEIFDDQFSVERPDGSNFTLKIRSTKLEDSAMYFCASRGGGGSYTGELFFGEGSRLTVL.

The chain carries TRBV27 and TRBJ1-1, with TRBD1 matching 9 bases. J was trimmed by 5 bases and V by 3 bases; bases with no gene match: 16. Germline CDR1 reads MNHEY; CDR2 reads SMNVEV (reference sequence). CDR3 length: 18 amino acids. The CDR3 reads CASSFDPGFDRGSTEAFF. The DNA for the CDR3 is TGTGCCAGCAGTTTTGACCCCGGGTTCGACAGGGGGTCAACTGAAGCTTTCTTT.

This chain's CDR3 is CASSQEVWGRSSYNSPLHF. The CDR3 region has the DNA TGTGCCAGCAGCCAAGAAGTATGGGGCCGGAGCTCCTATAATTCACCCCTCCACTTT. The chain has TRBV4-2 and TRBJ1-6; TRBD1 might be the D (5 bases). CDR3 size: 19 residues. Germline V gene data show CDR1 as LGHNA and CDR2 as YNFKEQ. Trimming removed 0 bases at V and 0 bases at J, with 15 bases between.

The J gene is TRBJ2-1, the V gene TRBV27; 15 nucleotides line up with TRBD2. Germline loops: CDR1 MNHEY, CDR2 SMNVEV (reference sequence). The CDR3 is made up of 15 amino acids. J was trimmed by 6 bases and V by 5 bases; bases with no gene match: 2. The CDR3 loop is CASSRTSGRANEQFF. The DNA for the CDR3 is TGTGCCAGCAGTAGGACTAGCGGGAGGGCCAATGAGCAGTTCTTC.